The present T cell receptor beta chain was sequenced within a study of cytomegalovirus exposure and HLA in healthy donors. PCR was performed using 60 Vbeta and 13 Jbeta primers. Sequencing used immunoSEQ multiplex PCR; TCRdb keeps in-frame clones, though not all of them. The sample includes 45,000 to 75,000 clones, 70% to 80% seen only once; the top ten take 15% to 20%. The CDR3 runs 15 residues. Germline CDR1 and CDR2: MDHEN and SYDVKM. V was shortened by 8 bases and J by 0 bases, with 14 bases between the two germline ends. The source material was PBMCs. The chain combines TRBV28 with TRBJ1-3; no reliable D call. The TCR sequence derives from a woman between 55 and 75 years old in good health and CMV-seropositive. The CDR3 DNA follows: TGTGCCAGCGGAACGAGTGCGGACTCTGGAAACACCATATATTTT. Translating it yields CASGTSADSGNTIYF. Filled out from reference TRBV28 and TRBJ1-3, the complete variable domain reads DVKVTQSSRYLVKRTGEKVFLECVQDMDHENMFWYRQDPGLGLRLIYFSYDVKMKEKGDIPEGYSVSREKKERFSLILESASTNQTSMYLCASGTSADSGNTIYFGEGSWLTVV.